The 5 T cell receptor beta chains in this list originate from one sample, sequenced in a study of CD8 T cells in ankylosing spondylitis. TCRdb re-derived calls from the 5' RACE reads in MiXCR, one entry per CDR3 protein. The sample shows about 130,000 distinct CDR3 sequences, around 8.5% of them seen only once. The sequencing input was blood, either unsorted or a sorted T cell fraction (not recorded which). Receptor source: a male donor with ankylosing spondylitis or in good health (not recorded which).

This clonotype was detected many times. The chain employs TRBV29-1 and TRBJ2-7; D gene unclear. Trimming shortened V by 5 bases and J by 2 bases, and 13 bases separated the two germline ends. From germline, CDR1 is SQVTM and CDR2 ANQGSEA. The CDR3 extends over 13 amino acids. The CDR3 bases are TGCAGCGTTAAGACCCCGACGCCCTACGAGCAGTACTTC. Its protein is CSVKTPTPYEQYF.

This clonotype has at least ten counts. The J gene is TRBJ2-2, the V gene TRBV21-1. TRBV21-1 is a recognized pseudogene. This CDR3 contains 16 residues. CDR3 nucleotide sequence: TGTGCCAGCAGCTCCAAAGCCGGGCGCACAGCCGGGGAGCTGTTTTTT. This encodes CASSSKAGRTAGELFF.

The chain uses TRBV5-1 and TRBJ2-7, with 11 bases identical to TRBD2. Per germline, CDR1 SGHRS and CDR2 YFSETQ. V trimming: 0 bases; J trimming: 3 bases; junction bases outside the gene matches: 8. The CDR3 runs 17 residues. The CDR3 here is CASSLAGVLAGDYEQYF. CDR3 sequence (DNA): TGCGCCAGCAGCTTGGCGGGGGTACTAGCGGGAGACTACGAGCAGTACTTC.

This clonotype was picked up many times. The gene calls are TRBV5-1 and TRBJ2-7, with no clear D. Trimming stripped 0 bases from V and 3 bases from J, with 10 bases between. This CDR3 has 14 residues. Germline V gene sequence: CDR1 SGHRS, CDR2 YFSETQ. The CDR3 DNA is TGCGCCAGCAGCTTGGGTTTAGATTTCTACGAGCAGTACTTC. Translated: CASSLGLDFYEQYF.

There are a few counts of this clonotype. The CDR3 DNA sequence: TGCGCCAGCAGCTTCCAGGGGGCGCAGAATGAGCAGTTCTTC. This encodes CASSFQGAQNEQFF. The rearrangement joins TRBV5-1 to TRBJ2-1; 8 bases fit TRBD1. Unmatched junction bases numbered 5, after V lost 2 bases and J lost 7 bases. CDR3 length: 14 amino acids. CDR1 and CDR2 (germline): SGHRS, YFSETQ.